This T cell receptor (beta chain) was retrieved from a study of blood T cell repertoires in COVID-19. About the study: Sites in the United States, Italy and Spain provided acute and convalescent COVID-19 samples. PBMCs, B-cell-depleted T cells, or T cells provided the cDNA or gDNA that made up the material.

This clone has a handful of counts. Methods used by the authors: Reference gene primer amplification gave nucleated cell count estimates. Produced via immunoSEQ multiplex PCR; TCRdb's table is partial and in-frame only. V and J calls and clone size are those listed in that table; D and trimming were worked out from the DNA. The sample records 120,000 to 150,000 clones, roughly 87% being singletons. Trimming removed 6 bases from V and 5 bases from J, with 14 bases in between. The CDR3 totals 14 residues. Germline-derived CDR1 and CDR2 are SGHRS and YFSETQ. Sequencing was performed on peripheral blood. The chain joins TRBV5-1 to TRBJ2-2; D possibly corresponds to TRBD2 (6 bases). This sequence was found in a woman aged 50 to 65 with acute or convalescent COVID-19. The CDR3 DNA reads TGCGCCAGCACCACTGAGGAGGGTACCGGGGAGCTGTTTTTT. Amino acid sequence: CASTTEEGTGELFF.